Below, one T cell receptor (beta chain) is given with its context. The record originates from a study of blood T cell repertoires in COVID-19. As for the study in general: COVID-19 samples, acute and convalescent, were from the United States, Italy and Spain. PBMCs, B-cell-depleted T cells, or T cells provided the cDNA or gDNA that made up the material.

Original data processing: Reference gene primers were amplified, and this amplification served to estimate nucleated cell counts. The table came from immunoSEQ multiplex PCR; TCRdb's copy has only in-frame clones and leaves some out. The D gene and trimming were derived from the DNA, and the V and J assignments and clone size from that table. The sample has around 77,000 clones, roughly 87% seen once. Germline V CDR1 and CDR2: SNHLY, FYNNEI. This CDR3 region has 14 residues. Trimming shortened V by 6 bases and J by 1 base, and 12 bases separated the two germline ends. The sample taken for sequencing was peripheral blood. The genes are TRBV2 and TRBJ1-1; D is unclear. This receptor was taken from a human donor in a cohort sampled during active COVID-19. Here the CDR3 reads CASRVRQENTEAFF. As DNA, the CDR3 is TGTGCCAGCAGGGTTCGACAAGAGAACACTGAAGCTTTCTTT.